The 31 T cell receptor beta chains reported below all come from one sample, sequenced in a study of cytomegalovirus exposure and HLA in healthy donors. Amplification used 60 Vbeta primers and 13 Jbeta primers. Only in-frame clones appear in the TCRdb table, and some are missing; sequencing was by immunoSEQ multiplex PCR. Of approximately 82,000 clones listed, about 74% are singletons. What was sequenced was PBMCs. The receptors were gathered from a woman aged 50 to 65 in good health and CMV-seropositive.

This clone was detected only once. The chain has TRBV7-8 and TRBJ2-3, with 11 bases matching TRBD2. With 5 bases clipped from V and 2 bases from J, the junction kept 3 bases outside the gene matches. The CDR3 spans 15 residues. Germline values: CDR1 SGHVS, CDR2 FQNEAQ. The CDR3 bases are TGTGCCAGCAGCGTGACTAGCGGGGACACAGATACGCAGTATTTT. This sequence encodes CASSVTSGDTDTQYF.

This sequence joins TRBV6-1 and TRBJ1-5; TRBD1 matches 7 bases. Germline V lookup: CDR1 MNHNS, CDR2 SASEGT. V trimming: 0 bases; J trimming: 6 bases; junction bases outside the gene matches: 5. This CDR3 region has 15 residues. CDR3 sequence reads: CASSEASGGRQPQHF. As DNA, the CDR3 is TGTGCCAGCAGTGAAGCCTCAGGGGGACGTCAGCCCCAGCATTTT.

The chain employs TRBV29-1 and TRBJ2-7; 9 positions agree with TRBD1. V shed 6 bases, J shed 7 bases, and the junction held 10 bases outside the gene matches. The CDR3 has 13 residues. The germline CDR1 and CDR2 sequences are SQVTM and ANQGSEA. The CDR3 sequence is CSVGTGSLREQYF. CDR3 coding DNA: TGCAGCGTAGGGACAGGGAGCTTACGAGAGCAGTACTTC.

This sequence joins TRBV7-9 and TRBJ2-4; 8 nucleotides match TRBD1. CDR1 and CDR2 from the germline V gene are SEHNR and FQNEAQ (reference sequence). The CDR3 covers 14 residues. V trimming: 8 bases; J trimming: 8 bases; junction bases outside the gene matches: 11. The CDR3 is CASQARQGFDIQYF. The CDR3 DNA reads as TGTGCCAGCCAAGCGCGACAGGGGTTTGACATTCAGTACTTC.

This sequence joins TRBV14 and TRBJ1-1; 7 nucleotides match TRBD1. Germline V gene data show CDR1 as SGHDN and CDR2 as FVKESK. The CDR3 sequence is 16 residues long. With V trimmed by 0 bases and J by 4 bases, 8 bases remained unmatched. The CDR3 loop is CASSQELGQSLTEAFF. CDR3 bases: TGTGCCAGCAGCCAAGAGTTGGGACAGTCCCTCACTGAAGCTTTCTTT. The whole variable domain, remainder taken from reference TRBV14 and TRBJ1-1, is EAGVTQFPSHSVIEKGQTVTLRCDPISGHDNLYWYRRVMGKEIKFLLHFVKESKQDESGMPNNRFLAERTGGTYSTLKVQPAELEDSGVYFCASSQELGQSLTEAFFGQGTRLTVV.

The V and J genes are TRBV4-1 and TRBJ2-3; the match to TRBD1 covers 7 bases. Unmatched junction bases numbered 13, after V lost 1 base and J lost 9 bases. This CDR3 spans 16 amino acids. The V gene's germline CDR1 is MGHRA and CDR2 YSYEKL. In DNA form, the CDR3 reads TGCGCCAGCAGCCAAGTCAGCGCAGGGGGTCCTCCGACGCAGTATTTT. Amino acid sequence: CASSQVSAGGPPTQYF.

CDR3 loop: CASSEAGGRDEQFF. DNA of the CDR3: TGCGCCAGCAGTGAAGCGGGAGGGAGGGATGAGCAGTTCTTC. The chain couples TRBV10-1 to TRBJ2-1, with 10 nucleotides matching TRBD2. CDR3 length: 14 residues. Germline V CDR1 and CDR2: WNHNN, SYGVQD (reference sequence). V lost 3 bases to trimming and J lost 8 bases; unmatched junction nucleotides: 4.

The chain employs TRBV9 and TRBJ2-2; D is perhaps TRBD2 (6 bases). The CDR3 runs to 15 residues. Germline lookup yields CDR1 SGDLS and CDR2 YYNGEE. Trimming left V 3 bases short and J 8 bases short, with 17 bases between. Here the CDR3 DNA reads TGTGCCAGCAGCGCCTTTTTCGGGGGAGATGGGGAGCTGTTTTTT. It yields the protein CASSAFFGGDGELFF.

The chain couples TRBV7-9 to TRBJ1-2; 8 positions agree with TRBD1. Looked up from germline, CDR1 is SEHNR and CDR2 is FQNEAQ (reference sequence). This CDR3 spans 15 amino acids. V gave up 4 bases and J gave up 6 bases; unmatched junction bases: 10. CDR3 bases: TGTGCCAGCAGCTCCCCCGAGACAGGGGAGGATGGCTACACCTTC. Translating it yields CASSSPETGEDGYTF.

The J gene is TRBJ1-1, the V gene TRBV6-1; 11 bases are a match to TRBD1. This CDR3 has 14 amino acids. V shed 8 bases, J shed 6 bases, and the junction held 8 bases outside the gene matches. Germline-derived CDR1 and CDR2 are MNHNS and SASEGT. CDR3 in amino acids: CASGSGTGGSEAFF. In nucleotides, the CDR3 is TGTGCCAGCGGCTCCGGGACAGGGGGGTCTGAAGCTTTCTTT.

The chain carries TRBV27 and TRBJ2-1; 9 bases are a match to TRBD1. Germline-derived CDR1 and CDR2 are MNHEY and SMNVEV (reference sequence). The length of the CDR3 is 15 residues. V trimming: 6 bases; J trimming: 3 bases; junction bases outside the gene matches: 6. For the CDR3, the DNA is TGTGCCAGCAGCTTTACAGGGGGCTTCTACAATGAGCAGTTCTTC. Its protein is CASSFTGGFYNEQFF.

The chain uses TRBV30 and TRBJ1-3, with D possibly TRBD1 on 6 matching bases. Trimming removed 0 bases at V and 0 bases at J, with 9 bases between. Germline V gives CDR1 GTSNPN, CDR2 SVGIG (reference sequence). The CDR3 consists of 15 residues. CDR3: CAWSVGGNSGNTIYF. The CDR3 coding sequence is TGTGCCTGGAGTGTAGGGGGAAACTCTGGAAACACCATATATTTT.

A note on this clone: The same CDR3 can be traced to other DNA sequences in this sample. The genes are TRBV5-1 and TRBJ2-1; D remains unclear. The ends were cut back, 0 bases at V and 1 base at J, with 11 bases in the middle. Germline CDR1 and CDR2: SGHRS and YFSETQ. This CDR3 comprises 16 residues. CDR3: CASSLEAASSYNEQFF. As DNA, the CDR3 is TGCGCCAGCAGCTTGGAGGCGGCCTCTTCCTACAATGAGCAGTTCTTC. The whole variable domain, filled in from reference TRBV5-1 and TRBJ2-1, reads KAGVTQTPRYLIKTRGQQVTLSCSPISGHRSVSWYQQTPGQGLQFLFEYFSETQRNKGNFPGRFSGRQFSNSRSEMNVSTLELGDSALYLCASSLEAASSYNEQFFGPGTRLTVL.

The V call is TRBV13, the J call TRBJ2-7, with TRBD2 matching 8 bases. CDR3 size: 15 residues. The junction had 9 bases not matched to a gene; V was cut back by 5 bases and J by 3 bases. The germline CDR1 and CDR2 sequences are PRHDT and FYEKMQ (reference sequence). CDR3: CASSLTGGGLYEQYF. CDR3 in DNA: TGTGCCAGCAGCCTCACCGGGGGGGGGCTCTACGAGCAGTACTTC. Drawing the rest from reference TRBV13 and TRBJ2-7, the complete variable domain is AAGVIQSPRHLIKEKRETATLKCYPIPRHDTVYWYQQGPGQDPQFLISFYEKMQSDKGSIPDRFSAQQFSDYHSELNMSSLELGDSALYFCASSLTGGGLYEQYFGPGTRLTVT.

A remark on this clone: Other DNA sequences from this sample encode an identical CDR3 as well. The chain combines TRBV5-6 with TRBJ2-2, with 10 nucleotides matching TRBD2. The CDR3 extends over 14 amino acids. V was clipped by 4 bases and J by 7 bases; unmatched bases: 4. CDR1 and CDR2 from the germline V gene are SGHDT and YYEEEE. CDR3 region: CASSLGLASGELFF. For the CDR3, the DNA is TGTGCCAGCAGCCTGGGACTAGCGAGCGGGGAGCTGTTTTTT.

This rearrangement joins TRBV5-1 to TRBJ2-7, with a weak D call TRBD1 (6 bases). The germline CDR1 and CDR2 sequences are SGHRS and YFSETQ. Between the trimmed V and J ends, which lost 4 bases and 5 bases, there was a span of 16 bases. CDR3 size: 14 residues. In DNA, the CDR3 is TGCGCCAGCAGCCTCGGACAGTTGGGGAACGAGCAGTACTTC. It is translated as CASSLGQLGNEQYF.

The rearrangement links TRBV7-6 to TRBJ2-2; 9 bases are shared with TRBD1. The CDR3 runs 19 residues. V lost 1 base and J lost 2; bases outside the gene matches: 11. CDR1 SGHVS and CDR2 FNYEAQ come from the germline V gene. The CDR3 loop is CASSLEAALTGGNTGELFF. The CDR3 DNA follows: TGTGCCAGCAGCTTAGAAGCGGCCCTGACAGGGGGAAACACCGGGGAGCTGTTTTTT.

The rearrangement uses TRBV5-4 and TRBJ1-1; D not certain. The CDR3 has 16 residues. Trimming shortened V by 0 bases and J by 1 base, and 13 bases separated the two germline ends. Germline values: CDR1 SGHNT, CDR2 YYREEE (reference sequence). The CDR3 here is CASSLAVGVGNTEAFF. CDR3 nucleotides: TGTGCCAGCAGCTTGGCGGTCGGGGTCGGGAACACTGAAGCTTTCTTT.

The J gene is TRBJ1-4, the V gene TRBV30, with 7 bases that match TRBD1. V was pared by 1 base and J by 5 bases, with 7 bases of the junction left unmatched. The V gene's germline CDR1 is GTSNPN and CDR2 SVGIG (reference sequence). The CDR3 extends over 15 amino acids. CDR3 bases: TGTGCCTGGAGTGGGGGACAGTCGATCAATGAAAAACTGTTTTTT. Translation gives CAWSGGQSINEKLFF.

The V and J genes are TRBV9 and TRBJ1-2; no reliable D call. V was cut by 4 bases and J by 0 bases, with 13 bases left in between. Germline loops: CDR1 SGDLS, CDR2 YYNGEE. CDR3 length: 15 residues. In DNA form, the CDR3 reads TGTGCCAGCAGCCCATCGAGGGCAGCTAACTATGGCTACACCTTC. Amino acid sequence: CASSPSRAANYGYTF.

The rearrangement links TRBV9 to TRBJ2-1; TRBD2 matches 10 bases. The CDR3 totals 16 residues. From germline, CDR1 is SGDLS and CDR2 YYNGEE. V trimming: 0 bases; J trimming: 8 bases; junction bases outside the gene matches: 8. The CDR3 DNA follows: TGTGCCAGCAGCGTAGGTGGGGCTAGCGGGAGTTATGAGCAGTTCTTC. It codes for CASSVGGASGSYEQFF. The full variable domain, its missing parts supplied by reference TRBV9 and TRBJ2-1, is DSGVTQTPKHLITATGQRVTLRCSPRSGDLSVYWYQQSLDQGLQFLIQYYNGEERAKGNILERFSAQQFPDLHSELNLSSLELGDSALYFCASSVGGASGSYEQFFGPGTRLTVL.

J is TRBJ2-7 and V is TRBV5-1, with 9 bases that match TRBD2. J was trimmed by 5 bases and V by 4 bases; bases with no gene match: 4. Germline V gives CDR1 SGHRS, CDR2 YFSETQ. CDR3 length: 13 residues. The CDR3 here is CASSIAGVNEQYF. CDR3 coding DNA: TGCGCCAGCAGCATAGCGGGAGTAAACGAGCAGTACTTC.

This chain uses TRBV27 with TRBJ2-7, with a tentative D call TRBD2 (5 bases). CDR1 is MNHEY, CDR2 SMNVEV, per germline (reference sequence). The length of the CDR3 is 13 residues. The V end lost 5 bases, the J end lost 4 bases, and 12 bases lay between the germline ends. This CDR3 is CASSPGGAYEQYF. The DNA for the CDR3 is TGTGCCAGCAGTCCCGGAGGTGCGTACGAGCAGTACTTC.

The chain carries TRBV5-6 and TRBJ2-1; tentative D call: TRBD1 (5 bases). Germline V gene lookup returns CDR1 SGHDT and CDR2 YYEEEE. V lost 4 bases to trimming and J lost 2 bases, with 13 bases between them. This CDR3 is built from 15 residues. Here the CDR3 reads CASSIGASTYNEQFF. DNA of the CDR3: TGTGCCAGCAGCATAGGGGCAAGTACCTACAATGAGCAGTTCTTC.

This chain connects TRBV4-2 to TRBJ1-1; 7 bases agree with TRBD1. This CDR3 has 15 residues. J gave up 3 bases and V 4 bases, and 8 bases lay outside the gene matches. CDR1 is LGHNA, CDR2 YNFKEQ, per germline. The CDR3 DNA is TGTGCCAGCAGCCCGGTACCAGGGGGGTACACTGAAGCTTTCTTT. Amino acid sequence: CASSPVPGGYTEAFF.

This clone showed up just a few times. The CDR3 loop reads CASSTRILGGSYEQYF. CDR3 bases: TGTGCCAGCAGTACCCGAATACTTGGGGGGTCCTACGAGCAGTACTTC. The chain recombines TRBV28 with TRBJ2-5, with D possibly matching TRBD2 (6 bases). With the DNA end fitting TRBJ2-7 better, the J assignment may be wrong. This CDR3 has 16 residues. Germline V CDR1 and CDR2: MDHEN, SYDVKM.

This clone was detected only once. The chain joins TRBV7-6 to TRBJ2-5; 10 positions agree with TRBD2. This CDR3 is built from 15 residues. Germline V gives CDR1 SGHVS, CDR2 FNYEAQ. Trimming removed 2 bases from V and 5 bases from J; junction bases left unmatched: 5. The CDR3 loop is CASSLISGRGETQYF. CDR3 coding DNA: TGTGCCAGCAGCTTAATCAGCGGGAGGGGGGAGACCCAGTACTTC.

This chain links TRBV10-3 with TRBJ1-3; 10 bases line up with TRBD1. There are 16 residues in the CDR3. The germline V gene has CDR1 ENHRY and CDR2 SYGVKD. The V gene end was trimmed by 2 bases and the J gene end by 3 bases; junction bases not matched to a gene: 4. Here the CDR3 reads CAISERTGGLGNTIYF. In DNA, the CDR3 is TGTGCCATCAGTGAGCGGACAGGGGGTCTTGGAAACACCATATATTTT.

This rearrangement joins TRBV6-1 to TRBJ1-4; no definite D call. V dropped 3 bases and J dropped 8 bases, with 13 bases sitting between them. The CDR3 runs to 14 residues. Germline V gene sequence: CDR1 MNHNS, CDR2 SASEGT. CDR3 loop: CASSDMAVVEKLFF. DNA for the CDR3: TGTGCCAGCAGTGATATGGCGGTAGTAGAAAAACTGTTTTTT.

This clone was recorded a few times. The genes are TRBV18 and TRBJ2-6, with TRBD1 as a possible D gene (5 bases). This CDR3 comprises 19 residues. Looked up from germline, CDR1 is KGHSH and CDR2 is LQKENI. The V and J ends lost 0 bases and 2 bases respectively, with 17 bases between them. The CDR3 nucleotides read TGTGCCAGCTCACCACCGCTCAAGGGGCGTTTGACTGGGGCCAACGTCCTGACTTTC. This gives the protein CASSPPLKGRLTGANVLTF.

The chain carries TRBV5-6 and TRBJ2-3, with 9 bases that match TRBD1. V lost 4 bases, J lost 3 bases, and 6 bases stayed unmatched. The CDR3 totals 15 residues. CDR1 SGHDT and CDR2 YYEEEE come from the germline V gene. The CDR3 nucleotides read TGTGCCAGCAGCCTAGACAGGGGGAGAACAGATACGCAGTATTTT. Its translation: CASSLDRGRTDTQYF.